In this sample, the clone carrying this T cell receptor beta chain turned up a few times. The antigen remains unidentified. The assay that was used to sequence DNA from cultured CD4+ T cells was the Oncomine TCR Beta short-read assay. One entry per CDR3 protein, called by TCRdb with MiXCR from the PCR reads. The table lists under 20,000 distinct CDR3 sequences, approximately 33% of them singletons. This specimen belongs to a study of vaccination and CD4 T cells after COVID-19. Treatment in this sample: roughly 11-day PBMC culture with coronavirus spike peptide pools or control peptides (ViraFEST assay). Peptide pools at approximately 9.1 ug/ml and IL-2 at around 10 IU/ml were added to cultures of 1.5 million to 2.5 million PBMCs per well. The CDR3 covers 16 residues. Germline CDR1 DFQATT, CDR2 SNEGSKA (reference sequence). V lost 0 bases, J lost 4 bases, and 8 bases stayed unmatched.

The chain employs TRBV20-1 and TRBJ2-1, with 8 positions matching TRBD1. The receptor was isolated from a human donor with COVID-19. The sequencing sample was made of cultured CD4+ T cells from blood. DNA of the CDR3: TGCAGTGCTAGAGATCGGACAGGGATTAAATACAATGAGCAGTTCTTC. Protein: CSARDRTGIKYNEQFF.